The source of this T cell receptor (beta chain) is a study of blood T cells in healthy people across ages. The CDR3 extends over 15 amino acids. V was cut by 1 base and J by 5 bases, with 15 bases left in between. It was with a sample-barcoded 5' primer and a J-beta primer mix that a second PCR of about 6 to 12 cycles was run. TCRdb analysed the 5' RACE reads with MiXCR anew, one entry per CDR3 protein. The sample contains over 700,000 distinct CDR3 sequences, about 25% of which appear only once. There are a few counts of this clonotype. These data were also filed under a second study, of T cells of mothers and their children.

The source material was blood. This clonotype was sampled from a boy aged 5-17 years in good health. This chain links TRBV12-3 or TRBV12-4 with TRBJ2-7, with D perhaps being TRBD1 or TRBD2 (5 bases each). CDR3 sequence: CASSLDPGARDEQYF. Here the CDR3 DNA reads TGTGCCAGCAGTTTAGACCCCGGGGCAAGGGACGAGCAGTACTTC.